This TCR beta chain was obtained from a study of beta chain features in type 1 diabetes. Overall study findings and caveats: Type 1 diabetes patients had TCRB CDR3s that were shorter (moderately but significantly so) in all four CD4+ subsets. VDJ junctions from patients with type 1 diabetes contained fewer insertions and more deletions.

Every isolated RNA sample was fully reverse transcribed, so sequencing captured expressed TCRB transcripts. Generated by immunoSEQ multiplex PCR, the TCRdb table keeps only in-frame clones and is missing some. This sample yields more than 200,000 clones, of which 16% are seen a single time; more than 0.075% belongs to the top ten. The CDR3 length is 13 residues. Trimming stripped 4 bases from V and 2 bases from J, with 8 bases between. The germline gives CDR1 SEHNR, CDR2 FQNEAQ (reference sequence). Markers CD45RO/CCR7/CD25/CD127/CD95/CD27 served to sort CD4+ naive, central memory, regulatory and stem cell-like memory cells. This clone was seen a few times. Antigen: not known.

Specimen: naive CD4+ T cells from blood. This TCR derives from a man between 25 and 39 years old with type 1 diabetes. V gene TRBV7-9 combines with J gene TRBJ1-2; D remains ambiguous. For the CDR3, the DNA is TGTGCCAGCAGCTCCGACGGCAACTATGGCTACACCTTC. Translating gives CASSSDGNYGYTF.